This entry lists 27 T cell receptor beta chains sequenced from one sample in a study of CD8+ T cells in alopecia areata. Reverse transcription of extracted RNA yielded cDNA, which provided the sequencing template. Repertoires were generated with immunoSEQ multiplex PCR, while TCRdb's copy carries only in-frame clones and drops some. The data contain roughly 140,000 clones, under 60% of them seen just once; the ten biggest clones take up approximately 19%. Sequencing was performed on CD8+ T cells sorted from blood, taken at week 0. Receptors were obtained from a human donor with alopecia areata.

This clone has more than one count but fewer than ten. The V call is TRBV29-1, the J call TRBJ1-2; a possible D gene is TRBD1 (5 bases). Looked up from germline, CDR1 is SQVTM and CDR2 is ANQGSEA. The CDR3 is 13 residues long. Trimming removed 6 bases from V and 1 base from J, with 12 bases in between. CDR3 bases: TGCAGCGTGCCCGGAGGGGATAACTATGGCTACACCTTC. It translates to CSVPGGDNYGYTF. Full variable domain (missing parts from reference TRBV29-1 and TRBJ1-2): SAVISQKPSRDICQRGTSLTIQCQVDSQVTMMFWYRQQPGQSLTLIATANQGSEATYESGFVIDKFPISRPNLTFSTLTVSNMSPEDSSIYLCSVPGGDNYGYTFGSGTRLTVV.

This chain connects TRBV5-6 to TRBJ1-2; no reliable D call. Trimming pared 2 bases from V and 3 bases from J, leaving 8 bases between. Germline assignment: CDR1 SGHDT and CDR2 YYEEEE. The CDR3 has 13 amino acids. CDR3 nucleotides: TGTGCCAGCAGCTTAGGACTTGACTATGGCTACACCTTC. Amino acid sequence: CASSLGLDYGYTF.

The rearrangement joins TRBV18 to TRBJ2-7; 7 bases map to TRBD1. Germline CDR1 and CDR2: KGHSH and LQKENI. V trimming: 1 base; J trimming: 7 bases; junction bases outside the gene matches: 19. This CDR3 has 18 amino acids. The CDR3 is CASSPLTTGTAERREQYF. As DNA, the CDR3 is TGTGCCAGCTCACCACTGACCACCGGGACAGCCGAGCGGCGAGAGCAGTACTTC.

The chain uses TRBV25-1 and TRBJ2-1, with D tentatively TRBD2 (6 bases). V was shortened by 3 bases and J by 16 bases, with 16 bases between the two germline ends. The CDR3 consists of 12 residues. Looked up from germline, CDR1 is MGHDK and CDR2 is SYGVNS. Here the CDR3 DNA reads TGTGCCAGCAGTGATGGGGACTGGGCAGTTTTCTTC. Protein product: CASSDGDWAVFF. Looking up the rest from reference TRBV25-1 and TRBJ2-1 gives the full variable domain: EADIYQTPRYLVIGTGKKITLECSQTMGHDKMYWYQQDPGMELHLIHYSYGVNSTEKGDLSSESTVSRIRTEHFPLTLESARPSHTSQYLCASSDGDWAVFFGPGTRLTVL.

This clone is labeled medium-sized (0.01 to 0.1%). CDR3 region: CASSLVPRDEQYF. The DNA of the CDR3 is TGTGCCAGCAGCTTGGTCCCGAGGGACGAGCAGTACTTC. The V and J genes are TRBV5-5 and TRBJ2-7; D perhaps matches TRBD2 (5 bases). Trimming took off 0 bases at V and 5 bases at J, with 9 bases between the two ends. In germline, CDR1 is SGHKS, CDR2 YYEKEE (reference sequence). The CDR3 runs 13 residues.

The V and J genes are TRBV4-3 and TRBJ2-4, with 13 bases that match TRBD2. This CDR3 comprises 17 residues. Per germline, CDR1 LGHNA and CDR2 YSLEER. The J segment lost 8 bases and the V segment lost 4 bases, leaving 11 bases of the junction unmatched. The CDR3 is CASSRGLAGAEGDIQYF. DNA of the CDR3: TGCGCCAGCAGCCGAGGACTAGCGGGGGCCGAGGGGGACATTCAGTACTTC.

The V and J genes are TRBV30 and TRBJ1-2; 8 nucleotides match TRBD1. Germline V lookup: CDR1 GTSNPN, CDR2 SVGIG (reference sequence). The CDR3 loop spans 15 amino acids. The junction had 11 bases not matched to a gene; V was cut back by 2 bases and J by 6 bases. CDR3 DNA sequence: TGTGCCTGGAGTAGGACAGGGAGTAGCCGAAATGGCTACACCTTC. It yields the protein CAWSRTGSSRNGYTF.

Here the CDR3 DNA reads TGCGCCAGCAGCCAAGATAGAGTGGGGGTTAATGAGCAGTTCTTC. Amino acids: CASSQDRVGVNEQFF. This chain uses TRBV4-3 with TRBJ2-1; D assignment may be TRBD1 or TRBD2 (5 bases each). The CDR3 runs 15 residues. V lost 0 bases to trimming and J lost 7 bases, with 13 bases between them. Germline V CDR1 and CDR2: LGHNA, YSLEER.

The CDR3 region is CASSFTPYSNQPQHF. CDR3 DNA: TGTGCCAGCAGTTTCACACCTTATAGCAATCAGCCCCAGCATTTT. The chain is built from TRBV27 and TRBJ1-5, with unresolved D. The V gene lost 3 bases and the J gene lost 0 bases, with 9 bases spanning the gap. The CDR3 runs to 15 residues. The germline gives CDR1 MNHEY, CDR2 SMNVEV (reference sequence).

This clone was observed a few times. The gene calls are TRBV7-9 and TRBJ2-2; no reliable D call. The V and J ends lost 5 bases and 1 base respectively, with 14 bases between them. CDR1 SEHNR and CDR2 FQNEAQ come from the germline V gene (reference sequence). There are 16 residues in the CDR3. The DNA for the CDR3 is TGTGCCAGCAGCCCGTCTCGTTCTAGGAACACCGGGGAGCTGTTTTTT. Protein product: CASSPSRSRNTGELFF.

The rearrangement uses TRBV5-6 and TRBJ2-7; TRBD1 is a possible D gene (6 bases). CDR1 is SGHDT and CDR2 is YYEEEE in the germline V gene. With 1 base removed from V and 3 bases from J, the gap between germline ends came to 11 bases. This CDR3 has 14 amino acids. This chain's CDR3 is CASSLTGKNYEQYF. In DNA form, the CDR3 reads TGTGCCAGCAGCTTGACAGGGAAGAACTACGAGCAGTACTTC.

This clone was counted only a few times. This chain uses TRBV29-1 with TRBJ2-2; tentatively, D is TRBD2 (6 bases). Germline values: CDR1 SQVTM, CDR2 ANQGSEA. The CDR3 extends over 11 amino acids. With 7 bases removed from V and 3 bases from J, the gap between germline ends came to 6 bases. CDR3 DNA: TGCAGCGCGGGGGACACCGGGGAGCTGTTTTTT. Protein product: CSAGDTGELFF.

This clone was counted between two and nine times. V and J are TRBV30 and TRBJ1-1, with D possibly being TRBD1 (5 bases). Germline V gene data show CDR1 as GTSNPN and CDR2 as SVGIG (reference sequence). The CDR3 loop spans 15 amino acids. V lost 3 bases and J lost 3, with 17 bases in between. In nucleotides, the CDR3 is TGTGCCTGGAGCCTGACCGGGACGGACGACACTGAAGCTTTCTTT. It translates to CAWSLTGTDDTEAFF.

This clone was detected only a few times. The V and J genes are TRBV15 and TRBJ1-3; D possibly corresponds to TRBD1 (6 bases). The CDR3 totals 17 residues. The germline V and J ends were trimmed by 0 bases and 4 bases, with 16 bases remaining between them. Germline CDR1 is LNHNV and CDR2 is YYDKDF (reference sequence). The CDR3 sequence: CATSRDRGDMEGNTIYF. The CDR3 nucleotides are TGTGCCACCAGCAGAGATCGGGGGGACATGGAGGGAAACACCATATATTTT.

Notes on this clone: At one end the junction does not follow the germline gene, possibly because of a read error. The chain couples TRBV30 to TRBJ1-4, with D unclear. Germline V lookup: CDR1 GTSNPN, CDR2 SVGIG (reference sequence). The CDR3 spans 11 residues. The CDR3 sequence is CAWSEGRTVVF. The CDR3 DNA follows: TGTGCCTGGAGTGAGGGCAGGACCGTGGTTTTT.

The genes are TRBV29-1 and TRBJ1-1; 8 bases agree with TRBD1. Trimming at V came to 7 bases and at J to 3 bases, leaving 10 bases not matched to a gene. Per the germline V gene, CDR1 is SQVTM and CDR2 is ANQGSEA. The CDR3 spans 14 residues. In DNA, the CDR3 is TGCAGCGCTCTGACAGGGGAGGGAGACACTGAAGCTTTCTTT. The encoded protein is CSALTGEGDTEAFF.

The rearrangement joins TRBV9 to TRBJ2-5; the D is unclear. This CDR3 has 14 residues. From germline, CDR1 is SGDLS and CDR2 YYNGEE. The V end lost 0 bases, the J end lost 1 base, and 7 bases lay between the germline ends. The CDR3 loop reads CASSVDWGQETQYF. CDR3 DNA sequence: TGTGCCAGCAGCGTAGATTGGGGCCAAGAGACCCAGTACTTC.

The J gene is TRBJ1-1, the V gene TRBV4-3; 9 bases are shared with TRBD1. Germline-derived CDR1 and CDR2 are LGHNA and YSLEER. V shed 4 bases and J 3 bases; nucleotides not matched to a gene: 3. There are 14 residues in the CDR3. CDR3 in DNA: TGCGCCAGCAGCCCGGGGACAGGGTACACTGAAGCTTTCTTT. Protein: CASSPGTGYTEAFF.

This clone appeared a few times. The V call is TRBV30, the J call TRBJ2-3; D unclear. CDR3 size: 10 residues. CDR1 GTSNPN and CDR2 SVGIG come from the germline V gene (reference sequence). The V and J ends lost 5 bases and 4 bases respectively, with 4 bases between them. CDR3 sequence: CAWAADTQYF. The CDR3 region has the DNA TGTGCCTGGGCTGCAGATACGCAGTATTTT.

This chain connects TRBV7-2 to TRBJ2-6; D unresolved. The CDR3 loop spans 13 amino acids. V lost 5 bases to trimming and J lost 0 bases, with 2 bases between them. Germline CDR1 reads SGHTA; CDR2 reads FQGNSA. Here the CDR3 reads CASSPSGANVLTF. The CDR3 DNA follows: TGTGCCAGCAGCCCCTCTGGGGCCAACGTCCTGACTTTC.

This chain links TRBV29-1 with TRBJ1-2, with unresolved D. Trimming cost V 0 bases and J 4 bases, with 9 bases left between them. The CDR3 runs 13 residues. Germline V gives CDR1 SQVTM, CDR2 ANQGSEA. The CDR3 bases are TGCAGCGTTGAAGATGGAAACTCCTATGGCTACACCTTC. Encoded protein: CSVEDGNSYGYTF.

This clone has more than one count but fewer than ten. The chain joins TRBV14 to TRBJ1-2; the D is unclear. V lost 1 base and J 8 bases, leaving 8 bases between the germline ends. The CDR3 consists of 12 residues. The germline V gene has CDR1 SGHDN and CDR2 FVKESK. The CDR3 DNA reads TGTGCCAGCAGCCAAGGAGTAGAGGGCTACACCTTC. Its protein is CASSQGVEGYTF.

This clone was counted only a few times. The chain has TRBV29-1 and TRBJ1-3, with D tentatively TRBD1 (5 bases). The V gene's germline CDR1 is SQVTM and CDR2 ANQGSEA. Between the trimmed V and J ends, which lost 4 bases and 3 bases, there was a span of 13 bases. This CDR3 is 14 amino acids long. CDR3 residues: CSVAEGESGNTIYF. The CDR3 bases are TGCAGCGTTGCTGAAGGGGAGAGTGGAAACACCATATATTTT.

V is TRBV9 and J is TRBJ2-1; D call uncertain. This CDR3 is 13 amino acids long. V gave up 0 bases and J gave up 7 bases, with 8 bases separating them. From germline, CDR1 is SGDLS and CDR2 YYNGEE. CDR3 amino acids: CASSVAQKNEQFF. DNA of the CDR3: TGTGCCAGCAGCGTAGCCCAGAAAAATGAGCAGTTCTTC.

A few counts support this clone. V and J are TRBV30 and TRBJ2-1, with D possibly being TRBD2 (6 bases). The V end lost 0 bases, the J end lost 6 bases, and 9 bases lay between the germline ends. The CDR3 totals 13 residues. CDR1 and CDR2 (germline): GTSNPN, SVGIG (reference sequence). CDR3 protein: CAWSVGTANEQFF. Written as DNA, the CDR3 is TGTGCCTGGAGTGTAGGGACTGCCAATGAGCAGTTCTTC.

The rearrangement links TRBV5-1 to TRBJ2-7; 7 positions agree with TRBD2. Germline V lookup: CDR1 SGHRS, CDR2 YFSETQ. The junction had 6 bases not matched to a gene; V was cut back by 4 bases and J by 5 bases. The length of the CDR3 is 13 residues. The CDR3, as DNA: TGCGCCAGCAGCAACAGCGGGGTCCACGAGCAGTACTTC. This encodes CASSNSGVHEQYF.

V and J are TRBV9 and TRBJ2-6; D is possibly TRBD1 or TRBD2 (5 bases each). The V end was cut by 3 bases, the J end by 0 bases, with 13 bases between. From germline, CDR1 is SGDLS and CDR2 YYNGEE. There are 17 residues in the CDR3. CDR3: CASSGGAGTSGANVLTF. CDR3 nucleotides: TGTGCCAGCAGCGGAGGGGCAGGGACCTCTGGGGCCAACGTCCTGACTTTC.